Described below is a single T cell receptor (beta chain) sequence and its context. Trimming took 3 bases from V and 7 from J, leaving 15 bases between them. Looked up from germline, CDR1 is SGHDN and CDR2 is FVKESK. The CDR3 extends over 15 amino acids. Sequenced by immunoSEQ multiplex PCR; TCRdb stores in-frame clones only, minus some. Among roughly 83,000 clones, 91% were seen once, and the ten largest hold more than 7%. The data originate from a study of OX40 agonist ivuxolimab in advanced cancers. The input for sequencing was CD4+ or CD8+ T cells sorted from blood, taken in a trial of the OX40 agonist ivuxolimab. This clonotype was sampled from an adult with an advanced solid tumor such as melanoma, head and neck, liver or kidney cancer. The chain joins TRBV14 to TRBJ1-4; tentatively, D is TRBD1 (6 bases). CDR3 in amino acids: CASSHFTGLAEKLFF. The DNA for the CDR3 is TGTGCCAGCAGCCATTTTACAGGGTTGGCTGAAAAACTGTTTTTT.